The 3 T cell receptor beta chains listed next were all sequenced from one sample in a study of vaccination effects on CD4 cells after COVID-19 (dated by TCRdb to the early 2020s). Their antigens are not known. In the ViraFEST assay, PBMC were stimulated with viral peptide pools, and TCR sequencing was then used to find antigen-specific CD4+ T cell clonotypes based on their expansion. After 10 to 11 days of culture, CD4+ T cells were isolated with the EasySep CD4+ T cell isolation kit. Participants received two doses of either the BNT162b2 or the mRNA-1273 mRNA SARS-CoV-2 vaccine. Library creation used the immunoSEQ multiplex PCR assay. The source is immuneACCESS, and TCRdb retained only in-frame sequences with V and J called. Part of the clones is not carried over; for the studies checked, unresolved V genes explain less than half of this, and the remainder is unexplained. Across this sample there are 25,000 to 30,000 clones, with 65% to 90% seen only once. Together, the top ten hold 5% to 6.5% of the sample.

Sequenced here: CD4+ T cells from PBMCs cultured with SARS-CoV-2 spike peptides, sampled after COVID-19 vaccination. The cell subset or site label on this specimen signifies: SARS-CoV-2 spike overlapping peptide pool stimulation. The receptors were sampled from a human donor who received a COVID-19 vaccine. Some clones in this sample may be carry-over from other donors' samples.

CDR3 in DNA: TGCGCCAGCAGCCGTTCCCCGCCAGGGAAACTGAACACCGGGGAGCTGTTTTTT. This sequence encodes CASSRSPPGKLNTGELFF. The gene calls are TRBV4-3 and TRBJ2-2; a weak D match, TRBD1 (5 bases). CDR1 is LGHNA and CDR2 is YSLEER in the germline V gene. Trimming cost V 4 bases and J 1 base, with 19 bases left between them. This CDR3 region has 18 residues.

The rearrangement links TRBV3-1 (or the pseudogene TRBV3-2) to TRBJ1-2; the D gene is possibly TRBD1 (6 bases). Germline V CDR1 and CDR2: LGHDT, YNNKEL (reference sequence). The CDR3 contains 13 residues. The germline V and J ends were trimmed by 5 bases and 7 bases, with 14 bases remaining between them. CDR3 DNA sequence: TGTGCCAGCAGCGATACTTCAGGGGCTGGCTACACCTTC. This gives the protein CASSDTSGAGYTF.

The chain carries TRBV28 and TRBJ1-1; 7 positions agree with TRBD1. The CDR3 loop spans 14 amino acids. V dropped 7 bases and J dropped 2; count of bases not matched to a gene: 7. The germline CDR1 and CDR2 sequences are MDHEN and SYDVKM. CDR3 sequence (DNA): TGTGCCAGCACCCAGAAAGGGGGCAACACTGAAGCTTTCTTT. Amino acids: CASTQKGGNTEAFF. The full variable domain, completed using reference TRBV28 and TRBJ1-1, is DVKVTQSSRYLVKRTGEKVFLECVQDMDHENMFWYRQDPGLGLRLIYFSYDVKMKEKGDIPEGYSVSREKKERFSLILESASTNQTSMYLCASTQKGGNTEAFFGQGTRLTVV.